The rows below give T cell receptor beta chains drawn from one sample of a study of cytomegalovirus exposure and HLA in healthy donors. The protocol was immunoSEQ multiplex PCR, while the TCRdb copy is restricted to in-frame clones and leaves out a portion. This table has about 220,000 clones, around 90% appearing once. Material: PBMCs. These receptors were collected from a woman aged 18 to 35 in good health and CMV-seronegative. CDR3s include the opening cysteine and the closing phenylalanine or tryptophan. D genes are given only for firm matches. Rows give clone size only sometimes, using once, few, many, or a class for an expanded clone.

clone_size j_call v_call d_call cdr3_aa cdr3_nt
few TRBJ2-2 TRBV9 - CASSVVFSTGELFF TGTGCCAGCAGCGTAGTGTTCAGCACCGGGGAGCTGTTTTTT
- TRBJ2-5 TRBV29-1 TRBD1 CSANPTGANEETQYF TGCAGCGCAAACCCGACAGGGGCTAATGAAGAGACCCAGTACTTC
- TRBJ2-1 TRBV27 - CASSFRAYRQNEQFF TGTGCCAGCAGTTTCCGAGCTTACCGACAGAATGAGCAGTTCTTC
- TRBJ1-2 TRBV6-6 TRBD1 CASSYRTGGGYTF TGTGCCAGCAGTTACCGGACAGGGGGTGGCTACACCTTC
- TRBJ2-1 TRBV7-9 - CASSQTYNEQFF TGTGCCAGCAGCCAAACCTACAATGAGCAGTTCTTC
- TRBJ1-2 TRBV28 - CASSFRGSYGYTF TGTGCCAGCAGTTTTAGAGGGTCCTATGGCTACACCTTC
once TRBJ1-2 TRBV27 - CASSLEGVGYGYTF TGTGCCAGCAGTTTAGAGGGGGTAGGGTATGGCTACACCTTC
- TRBJ2-7 TRBV7-6 TRBD2 CASSPTSGSNYEQYF TGTGCCAGCAGCCCGACTAGCGGGAGTAACTACGAGCAGTACTTC
- TRBJ2-7 TRBV28 - CASSLPPETGHPVEQYF TGTGCCAGCAGTTTGCCTCCAGAGACAGGCCACCCCGTCGAGCAGTACTTC
- TRBJ2-1 TRBV5-1 TRBD1 CASSLGDSPNEQFF TGCGCCAGCAGCTTGGGGGACAGTCCCAATGAGCAGTTCTTC
- TRBJ2-1 TRBV6-5 TRBD2 CASSYSGLAGADEQFF TGTGCCAGCAGTTACTCGGGACTAGCGGGAGCTGATGAGCAGTTCTTC
- TRBJ1-4 TRBV30 - CASRSGGPRNEKLFF TGTGCCTCCCGATCGGGGGGGCCCAGAAATGAAAAACTGTTTTTT
- TRBJ2-7 TRBV13 TRBD1 CASSSTDRVSYEQYF TGTGCCAGCAGCTCAACGGACAGGGTATCTTACGAGCAGTACTTC
- TRBJ2-7 TRBV29-1 TRBD1 CSVEKAGDRGYYEQYF TGCAGCGTTGAAAAGGCAGGAGACAGGGGGTACTACGAGCAGTACTTC
- TRBJ1-2 TRBV11-2 TRBD1 CASRMARDRGTGYTF TGTGCCAGCAGAATGGCCCGGGACAGGGGGACCGGCTACACCTTC
- TRBJ2-5 TRBV9 - CASSVAPNQETQYF TGTGCCAGCAGCGTAGCCCCTAACCAAGAGACCCAGTACTTC
- TRBJ2-3 TRBV7-9 TRBD1 CASSLTGGTDTQYF TGTGCCAGCAGCCTGACAGGGGGCACAGATACGCAGTATTTT
- TRBJ2-1 TRBV6-1 TRBD1 CASSAGQPYNEQFF TGTGCCAGCAGTGCGGGACAGCCCTACAATGAGCAGTTCTTC
- TRBJ1-2 TRBV7-2 TRBD1 CASSAQGARNTF TGTGCCAGCAGCGCCCAGGGGGCGCGAAACACCTTC
- TRBJ2-7 TRBV2 - CASRQEAAYEQYF TGTGCCAGCAGGCAGGAGGCCGCCTACGAGCAGTACTTC
- TRBJ1-2 TRBV28 - CASSLVGLGANYGYTF TGTGCCAGCAGTTTAGTCGGCCTAGGGGCTAACTATGGCTACACCTTC
- TRBJ1-2 TRBV5-4 - CASSLQRDGYTF TGTGCCAGCAGCTTGCAGCGGGATGGCTACACCTTC
- TRBJ2-2 TRBV9 TRBD2 CASSPPGLAGGGGELFF TGTGCCAGCAGCCCTCCGGGACTAGCGGGAGGAGGCGGGGAGCTGTTTTTT
- TRBJ2-5 TRBV5-8 - CASSSGTQRRLGQTQYF TGTGCCAGCAGCTCCGGGACCCAGAGACGACTAGGACAGACCCAGTACTTC
- TRBJ2-7 TRBV11-2 - CASSSHHEQYF TGTGCCAGCAGCTCACATCACGAGCAGTACTTC
- TRBJ2-7 TRBV5-1 - CASSLGGSSYEQYF TGCGCCAGCAGCTTGGGCGGCAGCTCCTACGAGCAGTACTTC
once TRBJ2-3 TRBV27 TRBD2 CASMKLWTSGRVDTQYF TGTGCCAGCATGAAACTTTGGACTAGCGGGAGGGTGGATACGCAGTATTTT